The source of this T cell receptor beta chain is a study of neurological immune-mediated disorders. Study-wide results and limits: One related-CDR3 cluster, identified by phylogenetic grouping, held the repertoires of 18 of 34 multiple sclerosis patients and was a possible signature. HTLV-1-associated myelopathy showed the most TCR clonal expansion; multiple sclerosis the least, below healthy controls.

Synthesis of cDNA was carried out by template-switch 5'RACE. The reaction used 10-nucleotide random UMIs. One entry per CDR3 protein, called by TCRdb with MiXCR from the 5' RACE reads. Among approximately 60,000 distinct CDR3 sequences listed, approximately 4.4% were seen once. Source material was 2 million unsorted PBMCs, stored at -80 °C in RNAlater. The sample holds many counts of this clonotype. Its antigen is as yet unknown. The V and J ends lost 0 bases and 3 bases respectively, with 13 bases between them. The germline V gene has CDR1 SGHRS and CDR2 YFSETQ. The CDR3 consists of 15 residues. The sequenced sample was PBMCs. This receptor was obtained from a man aged 50 to 60 with multiple sclerosis. J is TRBJ2-7 and V is TRBV5-1, with a possible D match to TRBD2 (6 bases). This chain's CDR3 is CASSLAPGDSYEQYF. The CDR3 region has the DNA TGCGCCAGCAGCTTGGCCCCGGGGGATAGCTACGAGCAGTACTTC. The full variable domain, with the rest looked up from reference TRBV5-1 and TRBJ2-7, is KAGVTQTPRYLIKTRGQQVTLSCSPISGHRSVSWYQQTPGQGLQFLFEYFSETQRNKGNFPGRFSGRQFSNSRSEMNVSTLELGDSALYLCASSLAPGDSYEQYFGPGTRLTVT.